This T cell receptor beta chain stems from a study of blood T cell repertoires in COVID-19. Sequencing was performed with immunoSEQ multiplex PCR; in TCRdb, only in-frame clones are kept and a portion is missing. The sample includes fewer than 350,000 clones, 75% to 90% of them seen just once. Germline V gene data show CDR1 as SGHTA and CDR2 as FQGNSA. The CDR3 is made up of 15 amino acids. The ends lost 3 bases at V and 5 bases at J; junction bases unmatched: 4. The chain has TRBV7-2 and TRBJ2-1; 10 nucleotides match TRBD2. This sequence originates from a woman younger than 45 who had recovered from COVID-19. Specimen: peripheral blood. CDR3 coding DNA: TGTGCCAGCAGCTTTGGGACTAGCGCCCACAATGAGCAGTTCTTC. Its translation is CASSFGTSAHNEQFF.